A selection of T cell receptor beta chains follows, all from one sample in a study of T-cell reconstitution after alpha-beta-depleted transplantation in children. Via MiXCR, TCRdb re-called the PCR reads, giving one row per CDR3 protein. The sample gives 200,000 to 300,000 distinct CDR3 sequences, around 12% of which show up once; about 2.6% is in the top ten. This material consisted of PBMCs from the stem cell graft donor, taken from the stem cell graft. These receptors all come from a human donor who donated a stem cell graft to a child with acute lymphoblastic leukemia. CDR3s include the opening cysteine and the closing phenylalanine or tryptophan.

v_call,cdr3_aa
TRBV24-1,CATSDFSGFGYTF
TRBV9,CASSVGAVTEAFF
TRBV28,CASVGLYEQYF
TRBV27,CASSLSGGWGYTF
TRBV18,CASSPLEKNYGYTF
TRBV21-1,CASSNWDGTEINTGELFF
TRBV3-1,CASSHIPRGGPGTDTQYF
TRBV20-1,CSARTASGAATNTEAFF
TRBV5-1,CASRDRADTEAFF
TRBV5-1,CASSLGTGRNTGELFF
TRBV7-9,CASSSALLQGAGVEQYF
TRBV7-2,CASWQNIGHGYTDTQYF
TRBV5-1,CASGAGGTDTQYF
TRBV30,CAWGKGGGNQPQHF
TRBV5-1,CASSLGQGVNEQFF
TRBV10-3,CAISAERGTEAFF
TRBV4-3,CASSQDWDQPQHF
TRBV5-1,CASSAGPRGGYTF
TRBV29-1,CSITGPANYGYTF
TRBV28,CASSLTFRSPLHF
TRBV18,CASSGRTSPYEQYF
TRBV28,CASSLTLAGVVETQYF
TRBV6-1,CASSELAGGGETQYF
TRBV7-9,CASSFEGAGEKLFF
TRBV7-9,CASSPLQTGSNQPQHF
TRBV27,CASSLGRNTGELFF
TRBV9,CASSAEGRVNEKLFF
TRBV29-1,CSVEDRGAGGTGELFF
TRBV10-3,CAIIEGGQGPDQPQHF
TRBV10-3,CAISEVDSSGANVLTF
TRBV6-1,CASSEGSGPYNEQFF
TRBV6-2/TRBV6-3,CASSSADRVGGNSPLHF
TRBV20-1,CSARDLFGTSGIQETQYF
TRBV20-1,CSATDRAYEQYF
TRBV5-1,CASSSSGNYGYTF
TRBV18,CASSPMGQGLGDTQYF
TRBV20-1,CSARWGASYEQYF
TRBV12-3/TRBV12-4,CASSNYLTGQGSHEKLFF
TRBV20-1,CSARDSTEGRMGAKNIQYF
TRBV19,CASSITYSNQPQHF
TRBV24-1,CATSGMIGSYEQFF
TRBV13,CASSPNRVKFYEQYF
TRBV12-3/TRBV12-4,CASRSGGAKSPLHF
TRBV7-2,CASSSRRTAYEQYF
TRBV7-8,CASSGLAGNQFF
TRBV5-1,CATRPQSENIQYF
TRBV12-3/TRBV12-4,CASRYTAGPTDTQYF
TRBV20-1,CSLVHQETQYF
TRBV20-1,CSAHVYEQETQYF
TRBV6-5,CASSYGTGGYEQFF
TRBV10-3,CAISEGQGGNQPQHF
TRBV7-2,CASSLGDSLNEKLFF
TRBV4-2,CASSQEIRTGSSYEQYF
TRBV5-1,CASSLAGTPNYGYTF
TRBV28,CASSLVAGRTDTQYF
TRBV29-1,CSAGNTEAFF
TRBV6-1,CASINQGVGTNTEAFF
TRBV5-1,CAGRPNYGYTF
TRBV7-3,CASSFEGGPFNEQFF